This T cell receptor beta chain emerged from a study of shared clonotypes between healthy human individuals. Only in-frame clones appear in the TCRdb table, and some are missing; sequencing was by immunoSEQ multiplex PCR. The sample contains over a million clones, 96% of which appear only once. V shed 0 bases and J shed 3 bases, with 6 bases lying between them. The CDR3 covers 14 residues. Germline-derived CDR1 and CDR2 are SGHAT and FQNNGV. The sequence was obtained from a man under 40 in good health. The sequenced sample was naive CD4+ T cells sorted from blood. Subset denoted: CD45RA+ positively selected. The rearrangement uses TRBV11-2 and TRBJ2-1, with D unresolved. The CDR3 DNA reads TGTGCCAGCAGCTTAGAAATTATCTACAATGAGCAGTTCTTC. Its protein is CASSLEIIYNEQFF.